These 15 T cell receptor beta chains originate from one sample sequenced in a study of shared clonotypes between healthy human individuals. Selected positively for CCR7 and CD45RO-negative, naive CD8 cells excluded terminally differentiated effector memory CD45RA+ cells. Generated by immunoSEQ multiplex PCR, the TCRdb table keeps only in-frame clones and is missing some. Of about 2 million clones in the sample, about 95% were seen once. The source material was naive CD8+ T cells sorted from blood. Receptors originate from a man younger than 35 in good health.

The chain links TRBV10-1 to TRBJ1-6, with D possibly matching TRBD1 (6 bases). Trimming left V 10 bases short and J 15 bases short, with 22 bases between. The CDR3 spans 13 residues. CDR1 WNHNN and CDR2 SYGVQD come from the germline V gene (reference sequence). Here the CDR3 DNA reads TGCGCCAACGGGGGCGGCGGAAATTGGGGCCTCCACTTT. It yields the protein CANGGGGNWGLHF.

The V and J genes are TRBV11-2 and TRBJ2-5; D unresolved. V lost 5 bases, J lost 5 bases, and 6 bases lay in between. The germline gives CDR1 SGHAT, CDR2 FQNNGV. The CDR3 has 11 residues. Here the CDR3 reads CASSPMETQYF. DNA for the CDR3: TGTGCCAGCAGCCCTATGGAGACCCAGTACTTC.

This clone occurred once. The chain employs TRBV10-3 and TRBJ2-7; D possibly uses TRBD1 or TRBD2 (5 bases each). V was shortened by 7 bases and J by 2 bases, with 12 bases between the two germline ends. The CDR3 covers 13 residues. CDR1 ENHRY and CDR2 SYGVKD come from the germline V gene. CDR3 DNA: TGTGCCATCATTAAGGGGACCACCTACGAGCAGTACTTC. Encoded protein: CAIIKGTTYEQYF.

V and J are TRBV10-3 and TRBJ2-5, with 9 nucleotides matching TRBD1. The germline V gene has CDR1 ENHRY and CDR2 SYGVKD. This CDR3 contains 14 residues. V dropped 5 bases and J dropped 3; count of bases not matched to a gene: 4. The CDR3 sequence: CAISSDRGEETQYF. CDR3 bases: TGTGCCATCAGTTCGGACAGGGGCGAAGAGACCCAGTACTTC.

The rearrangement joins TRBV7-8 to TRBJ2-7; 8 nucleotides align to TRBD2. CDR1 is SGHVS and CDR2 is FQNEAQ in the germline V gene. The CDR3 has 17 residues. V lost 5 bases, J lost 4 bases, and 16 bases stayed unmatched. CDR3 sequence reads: CASSPRLTGGPQYEQYF. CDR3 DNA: TGTGCCAGCAGCCCCCGACTTACGGGAGGGCCCCAGTACGAGCAGTACTTC.

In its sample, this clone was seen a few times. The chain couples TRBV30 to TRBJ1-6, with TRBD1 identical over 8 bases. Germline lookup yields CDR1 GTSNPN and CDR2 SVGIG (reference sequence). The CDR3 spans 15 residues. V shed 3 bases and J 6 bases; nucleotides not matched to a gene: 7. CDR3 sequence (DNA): TGTGCCTGGAGCTTGACAGGGGTAGGTAATTCACCCCTCCACTTT. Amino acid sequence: CAWSLTGVGNSPLHF.

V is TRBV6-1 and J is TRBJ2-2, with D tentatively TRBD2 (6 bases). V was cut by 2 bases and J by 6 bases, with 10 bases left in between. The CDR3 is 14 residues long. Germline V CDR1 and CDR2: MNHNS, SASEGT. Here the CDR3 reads CASSELSGAGELFF. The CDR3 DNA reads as TGTGCCAGCAGTGAATTGTCGGGAGCCGGGGAGCTGTTTTTT.

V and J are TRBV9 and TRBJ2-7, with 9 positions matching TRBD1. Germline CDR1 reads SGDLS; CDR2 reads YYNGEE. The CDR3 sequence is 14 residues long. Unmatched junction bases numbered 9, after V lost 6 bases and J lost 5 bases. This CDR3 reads CASNPGTGWDEQYF. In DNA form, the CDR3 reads TGTGCCAGCAACCCCGGGACAGGGTGGGACGAGCAGTACTTC.

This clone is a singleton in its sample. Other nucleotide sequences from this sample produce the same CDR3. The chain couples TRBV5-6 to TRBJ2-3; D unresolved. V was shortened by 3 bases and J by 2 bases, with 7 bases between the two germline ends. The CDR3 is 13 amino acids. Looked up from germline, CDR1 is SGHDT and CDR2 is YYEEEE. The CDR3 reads CASSSDSTDTQYF. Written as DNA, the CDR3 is TGTGCCAGCAGCTCCGACTCCACAGATACGCAGTATTTT. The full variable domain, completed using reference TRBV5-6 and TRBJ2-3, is DAGVTQSPTHLIKTRGQQVTLRCSPKSGHDTVSWYQQALGQGPQFIFQYYEEEERQRGNFPDRFSGHQFPNYSSELNVNALLLGDSALYLCASSSDSTDTQYFGPGTRLTVL.

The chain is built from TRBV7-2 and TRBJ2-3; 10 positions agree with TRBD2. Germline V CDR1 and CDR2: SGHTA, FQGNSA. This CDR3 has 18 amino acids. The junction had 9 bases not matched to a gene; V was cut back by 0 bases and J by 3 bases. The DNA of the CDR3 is TGTGCCAGCAGCTTAGCGGAGGGAGCGGGAGGGAAAACAGATACGCAGTATTTT. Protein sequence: CASSLAEGAGGKTDTQYF.

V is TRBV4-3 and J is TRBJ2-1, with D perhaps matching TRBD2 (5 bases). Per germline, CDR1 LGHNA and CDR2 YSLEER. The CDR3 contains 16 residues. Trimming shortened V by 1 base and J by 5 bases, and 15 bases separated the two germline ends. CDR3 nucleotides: TGCGCCAGCAGCCAAGCCTACTGGACGACTAACAATGAGCAGTTCTTC. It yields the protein CASSQAYWTTNNEQFF.

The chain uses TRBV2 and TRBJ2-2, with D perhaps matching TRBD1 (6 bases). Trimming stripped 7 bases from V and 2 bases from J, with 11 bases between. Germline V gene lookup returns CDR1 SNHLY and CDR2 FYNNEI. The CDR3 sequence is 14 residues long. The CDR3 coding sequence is TGTGCCAGCATAGGACAGACTAACACCGGGGAGCTGTTTTTT. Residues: CASIGQTNTGELFF.

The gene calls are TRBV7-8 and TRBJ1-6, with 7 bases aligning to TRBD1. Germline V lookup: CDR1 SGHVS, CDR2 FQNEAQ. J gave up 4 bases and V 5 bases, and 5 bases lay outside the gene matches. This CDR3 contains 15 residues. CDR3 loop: CASSDRAAYNSPLHF. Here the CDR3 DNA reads TGTGCCAGCAGCGACAGGGCGGCTTATAATTCACCCCTCCACTTT.

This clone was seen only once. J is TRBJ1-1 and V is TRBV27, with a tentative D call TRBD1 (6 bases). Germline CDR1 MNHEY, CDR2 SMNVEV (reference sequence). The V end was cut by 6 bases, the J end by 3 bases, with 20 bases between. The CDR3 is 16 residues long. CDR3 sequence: CASSPFIQGGHTEAFF. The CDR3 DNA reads TGTGCCAGCAGCCCATTCATACAAGGGGGACACACTGAAGCTTTCTTT.

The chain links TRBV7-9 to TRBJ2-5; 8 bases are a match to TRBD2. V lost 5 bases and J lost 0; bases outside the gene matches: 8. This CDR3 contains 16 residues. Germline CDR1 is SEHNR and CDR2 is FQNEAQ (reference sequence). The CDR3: CASSPRIAGNQETQYF. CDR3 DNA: TGTGCCAGCAGCCCCCGGATAGCGGGAAACCAAGAGACCCAGTACTTC.